These 3 T cell receptor beta chains share one sample of origin, sequenced in a study of blood T cells in healthy people across ages. The authors ran a second PCR of 7 to 11 cycles using a sample-barcoded 5' primer and a J-beta primer mix. Each CDR3 protein gets one entry after TCRdb re-called the 5' RACE reads with MiXCR. The data show about 1.5 million distinct CDR3 sequences, roughly 43% seen once. The sequenced material came from blood. The receptors come from a woman under 30 in good health.

The chain links TRBV27 to TRBJ1-1, with D possibly matching TRBD1 (6 bases). Trimming took 5 bases from V and 4 from J, leaving 20 bases between them. CDR1 and CDR2 from the germline V gene are MNHEY and SMNVEV (reference sequence). The CDR3 extends over 16 amino acids. CDR3 residues: CASSPTTGVLVTEAFF. CDR3 in DNA: TGTGCCAGCAGTCCAACGACAGGTGTGTTGGTCACTGAAGCTTTCTTT.

This clonotype was seen more than once but under ten times. V and J are TRBV10-3 and TRBJ2-7; TRBD2 might be the D (6 bases). The CDR3 covers 17 residues. V gave up 2 bases and J gave up 0 bases, with 17 bases separating them. Looked up from germline, CDR1 is ENHRY and CDR2 is SYGVKD. For the CDR3, the DNA is TGTGCCATCAGTGAGCTCCCGGCGGGAATTTCCTCCTACGAGCAGTACTTC. Protein product: CAISELPAGISSYEQYF.

The V gene is TRBV6-5, the J gene TRBJ1-4, with D possibly matching TRBD1 (6 bases). V was cut by 0 bases and J by 2 bases, with 22 bases left in between. Germline-derived CDR1 and CDR2 are MNHEY and SVGAGI. This CDR3 spans 20 amino acids. The CDR3 spells CASSYSNPDTRGATNEKLFF. The CDR3 coding sequence is TGTGCCAGCAGTTACTCGAATCCAGACACCCGGGGGGCGACTAATGAAAAACTGTTTTTT.